This T cell receptor (beta chain) was observed in a study of pediatric ulcerative colitis. Study-level results: Repertoires came from total lymphocyte DNA, so rare subsets like regulatory T cells may be missed.

Concerning this clone: What it binds is unknown.

Data came from immunoSEQ multiplex PCR; TCRdb stores just in-frame clones and leaves some out. The data show roughly 49,000 clones, with about four fifths seen just once and more than 3.5% held by the top ten. The rectum was sampled with one to two pinch biopsies at colonoscopy. The receptor comes from a girl between 10 and 17 years old with moderate ulcerative colitis. Input material: gut tissue.

Here the CDR3 DNA reads TGTGCCAGTAGTATACAGACTAGCGGGAGGAAAAGGTGCGAGCAGTACTTC. It translates to CASSIQTSGRKRCEQYF. This chain connects TRBV19 to TRBJ2-7; TRBD2 agrees at 13 bases. The CDR3 covers 17 residues. Germline V CDR1 and CDR2: LNHDA, SQIVND (reference sequence). The trim removed 2 bases at V and 6 bases at J, leaving 10 bases unmatched.